The sequence of this T cell receptor (beta chain) was determined in a study of blood T cell repertoires in COVID-19. Study overall: Both acute and convalescent COVID-19 samples were obtained from the United States, Italy and Spain. The cDNA or gDNA used as material had been derived from T cells, B-cell-depleted T cells, or PBMCs.

V shed 1 base and J 6 bases; nucleotides not matched to a gene: 2. Germline CDR1 SGHVS, CDR2 FNYEAQ. The CDR3 consists of 13 residues. The authors' processing: Reference gene primer amplification yielded estimated nucleated cell counts. The assay was immunoSEQ multiplex PCR, and TCRdb's table has in-frame clones only and misses some. The DNA was the basis for D and trimming; V, J and clone size are from that table. The sample comprises under 200,000 clones, roughly 90% of which are singletons, and about 2% rests with the top ten. The V call is TRBV7-6, the J call TRBJ1-2, with TRBD1 identical over 7 bases. The specimen was peripheral blood. This TCR derives from a man aged 18 to 29 with acute or convalescent COVID-19. The CDR3 DNA sequence: TGTGCCAGCAGCTTAGAAGGGGGCGATGGCTACACCTTC. The encoded protein is CASSLEGGDGYTF.